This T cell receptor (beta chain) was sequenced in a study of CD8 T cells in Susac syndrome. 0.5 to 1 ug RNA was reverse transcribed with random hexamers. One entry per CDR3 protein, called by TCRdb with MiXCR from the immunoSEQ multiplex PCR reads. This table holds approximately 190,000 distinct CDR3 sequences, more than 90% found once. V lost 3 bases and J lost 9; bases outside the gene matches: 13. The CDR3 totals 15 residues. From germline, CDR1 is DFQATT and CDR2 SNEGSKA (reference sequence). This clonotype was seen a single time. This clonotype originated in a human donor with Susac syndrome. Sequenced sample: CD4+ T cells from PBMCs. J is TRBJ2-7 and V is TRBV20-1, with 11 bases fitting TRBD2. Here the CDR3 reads CSASARLAGFLGQYF. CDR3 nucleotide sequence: TGCAGTGCTAGCGCACGACTAGCGGGGTTCCTAGGGCAGTACTTC.